This entry lists 21 T cell receptor beta chains sequenced from one sample in a study of blood T cell repertoires in COVID-19. Produced via immunoSEQ multiplex PCR; TCRdb's table is partial and in-frame only. Here the sample spans 250,000 to 350,000 clones, approximately 81% being singletons. Input material: PBMCs or T cells enriched from blood (not recorded which). Source of these receptors: a woman in her forties or fifties who had recovered from COVID-19.

The rearrangement joins TRBV3-1 (or the pseudogene TRBV3-2) to TRBJ2-1; 10 bases agree with TRBD2. The junction had 15 bases not matched to a gene; V was cut back by 1 base and J by 12 bases. The germline V gene encodes CDR1 LGHDT and CDR2 YNNKEL (reference sequence). This CDR3 contains 17 residues. CDR3 bases: TGTGCCAGCAGCCAAGGAATTAATCGACTAGCGGGTCTCCGGCAGTTCTTC. This sequence encodes CASSQGINRLAGLRQFF.

V is TRBV5-8 and J is TRBJ2-3, with TRBD1 matching 7 bases. V gave up 4 bases and J gave up 3 bases; unmatched junction bases: 8. From germline, CDR1 is SGHTS and CDR2 YDEGEE. The CDR3 consists of 15 residues. Here the CDR3 reads CASSTRQGWTDTQYF. CDR3 in DNA: TGTGCCAGCAGCACAAGACAGGGCTGGACAGATACGCAGTATTTT.

The CDR3 loop reads CASSFKGLTSTDTQYF. CDR3 DNA sequence: TGTGCCAGCAGCTTTAAGGGACTAACGAGCACAGATACGCAGTATTTT. This sequence joins TRBV5-4 and TRBJ2-3; 7 bases line up with TRBD2. V lost 2 bases and J lost 0; bases outside the gene matches: 6. CDR1 and CDR2 (germline): SGHNT, YYREEE (reference sequence). The CDR3 is 16 amino acids.

The rearrangement uses TRBV18 and TRBJ1-1, with TRBD1 as a possible D gene (5 bases). V was cut by 3 bases and J by 1 base, with 6 bases left in between. Germline CDR1 is KGHSH and CDR2 is LQKENI. The CDR3 length is 13 residues. The DNA for the CDR3 is TGTGCCAGCTCACCGGACAAGAACACTGAAGCTTTCTTT. This gives the protein CASSPDKNTEAFF. Variable domain in full (rest from reference TRBV18 and TRBJ1-1): NAGVMQNPRHLVRRRGQEARLRCSPMKGHSHVYWYRQLPEEGLKFMVYLQKENIIDESGMPKERFSAEFPKEGPSILRIQQVVRGDSAAYFCASSPDKNTEAFFGQGTRLTVV.

The genes are TRBV19 and TRBJ1-1; D perhaps matches TRBD1 (5 bases). The germline gives CDR1 LNHDA, CDR2 SQIVND (reference sequence). With 9 bases removed from V and 6 bases from J, the gap between germline ends came to 20 bases. The CDR3 covers 14 residues. CDR3 nucleotides: TGTGCCAGCAGGCGCGGGACCGGCGGAGCTGAAGCTTTCTTT. Protein: CASRRGTGGAEAFF.

The rearrangement uses TRBV28 and TRBJ1-2; 8 positions agree with TRBD1. The CDR3 covers 16 residues. Germline CDR1 and CDR2: MDHEN and SYDVKM. V dropped 6 bases and J dropped 7; count of bases not matched to a gene: 16. CDR3 sequence reads: CASSSLTADRASGYTF. The CDR3 DNA reads as TGTGCCAGCAGCTCCCTCACCGCGGACAGGGCTAGTGGCTACACCTTC.

This chain uses TRBV2 with TRBJ1-2, with 7 nucleotides matching TRBD1. V dropped 4 bases and J dropped 8; count of bases not matched to a gene: 10. This CDR3 contains 14 residues. Germline assignment: CDR1 SNHLY and CDR2 FYNNEI. CDR3 in amino acids: CASSANRQGAGYTF. The CDR3 nucleotides read TGTGCCAGCAGTGCAAACAGACAGGGAGCAGGCTACACCTTC.

The chain links TRBV24-1 to TRBJ2-5, with D tentatively TRBD2 (6 bases). This CDR3 region has 13 residues. Trimming shortened V by 9 bases and J by 4 bases, and 14 bases separated the two germline ends. In germline, CDR1 is KGHDR, CDR2 SFDVKD. The CDR3 here is CATYRGFGETQYF. The CDR3 DNA reads TGTGCCACCTACCGGGGGTTCGGAGAGACCCAGTACTTC.

The chain links TRBV7-9 to TRBJ1-6; 11 bases fit TRBD1. V dropped 5 bases and J dropped 9; count of bases not matched to a gene: 9. Germline lookup yields CDR1 SEHNR and CDR2 FQNEAQ (reference sequence). This CDR3 spans 16 amino acids. The CDR3 reads CASSQIRDRGFSPLHF. CDR3 nucleotides: TGTGCCAGCAGCCAGATCCGGGACAGGGGGTTTTCACCCCTCCACTTT. The full variable domain, its missing parts supplied by reference TRBV7-9 and TRBJ1-6, is DTGVSQNPRHKITKRGQNVTFRCDPISEHNRLYWYRQTLGQGPEFLTYFQNEAQLEKSRLLSDRFSAERPKGSFSTLEIQRTEQGDSAMYLCASSQIRDRGFSPLHFGNGTRLTVT.

The gene calls are TRBV3-1 (or the pseudogene TRBV3-2) and TRBJ1-1; D not certain. The CDR3 contains 13 residues. In germline, CDR1 is LGHDT, CDR2 YNNKEL (reference sequence). V lost 4 bases and J 5 bases, leaving 11 bases between the germline ends. The CDR3 DNA sequence: TGTGCCAGCAGCCCGTGGGCCGAGACTGAAGCTTTCTTT. Protein: CASSPWAETEAFF.

V usage is TRBV2 and J usage is TRBJ1-1; 7 bases are shared with TRBD1. Germline assignment: CDR1 SNHLY and CDR2 FYNNEI. CDR3 length: 14 amino acids. Trimming at V came to 8 bases and at J to 8 bases, leaving 14 bases not matched to a gene. The CDR3 sequence: CASLTGVGPTEAFF. The DNA for the CDR3 is TGTGCCAGCCTCACAGGGGTTGGACCGACCGAAGCTTTCTTT.

The chain links TRBV19 to TRBJ2-6; TRBD1 aligns across 7 bases. This CDR3 has 16 amino acids. The junction had 8 bases not matched to a gene; V was cut back by 5 bases and J by 4 bases. Looked up from germline, CDR1 is LNHDA and CDR2 is SQIVND (reference sequence). The CDR3 reads CASSDRQGVGANVLTF. CDR3 DNA sequence: TGTGCCAGTAGTGATCGACAGGGCGTAGGGGCCAACGTCCTGACTTTC.

The V and J genes are TRBV19 and TRBJ1-1, with 8 bases lining up with TRBD1. The CDR3 totals 14 residues. Unmatched junction bases numbered 5, after V lost 7 bases and J lost 1 base. Germline CDR1 LNHDA, CDR2 SQIVND (reference sequence). This CDR3 reads CASTPQGGNTEAFF. CDR3 bases: TGTGCCAGTACCCCACAGGGGGGGAACACTGAAGCTTTCTTT.

This clone occurred once. The gene calls are TRBV18 and TRBJ1-4; the match to TRBD1 covers 7 bases. Trimming cost V 1 base and J 5 bases; bases outside gene matches: 4. The CDR3 covers 15 residues. Germline loops: CDR1 KGHSH, CDR2 LQKENI. Written as DNA, the CDR3 is TGTGCCAGCTCACCACGAATACAGGGGAATGAAAAACTGTTTTTT. It specifies CASSPRIQGNEKLFF.

V and J are TRBV2 and TRBJ1-3, with 10 bases identical to TRBD1. The germline V gene has CDR1 SNHLY and CDR2 FYNNEI. The ends lost 6 bases at V and 4 bases at J; junction bases unmatched: 18. The CDR3 consists of 19 residues. As DNA, the CDR3 is TGTGCCAGCAGGGCACAAAAGATCGGGACAGGGGAGCTGGGAAACACCATATATTTT. This translates into CASRAQKIGTGELGNTIYF.

The rearrangement links TRBV23-1 to TRBJ2-7, with 9 bases lining up with TRBD1. TRBV23-1 is noted as an ORF with a role that remains uncertain. V gave up 0 bases and J gave up 2 bases; unmatched junction bases: 5. The CDR3 consists of 16 residues. DNA of the CDR3: TGCGCCAGCAGTCAATCGGGGGACAGGGTTCCCTACGAGCAGTACTTC. Encoded protein: CASSQSGDRVPYEQYF.

This clone appeared a few times. The chain combines TRBV5-4 with TRBJ2-1, with 9 positions matching TRBD2. This CDR3 has 15 amino acids. Losses at the gene ends were 0 bases for V and 4 bases for J; bases not matched to a gene: 2. CDR1 and CDR2 (germline): SGHNT, YYREEE (reference sequence). The CDR3 loop reads CASSLASGTYNEQFF. The CDR3 nucleotides are TGTGCCAGCAGCTTGGCTAGCGGGACTTACAATGAGCAGTTCTTC.

This chain joins TRBV28 and TRBJ2-3, with 8 nucleotides matching TRBD2. V dropped 4 bases and J dropped 3; count of bases not matched to a gene: 15. The CDR3 loop spans 18 amino acids. Germline V gene lookup returns CDR1 MDHEN and CDR2 SYDVKM. The CDR3 sequence is CASSSWSGSGRGTDTQYF. CDR3 in DNA: TGTGCCAGCAGTTCCTGGTCGGGGAGCGGGAGAGGGACAGATACGCAGTATTTT.

This clone was detected only a few times. This chain links TRBV27 with TRBJ1-6, with D unresolved. This CDR3 is 12 amino acids long. Trimming left V 5 bases short and J 4 bases short, with 3 bases between. Looked up from germline, CDR1 is MNHEY and CDR2 is SMNVEV (reference sequence). CDR3 nucleotide sequence: TGTGCCAGCAGTCCATATAATTCACCCCTCCACTTT. Its translation is CASSPYNSPLHF.

The V and J genes are TRBV29-1 and TRBJ1-1; TRBD1 matches at 10 bases. The germline CDR1 and CDR2 sequences are SQVTM and ANQGSEA. Trimming took 7 bases from V and 7 from J; bases not matched to a gene: 6. The length of the CDR3 is 12 residues. The CDR3 sequence: CSAGTGALEAFF. The CDR3 nucleotides read TGCAGCGCCGGGACAGGGGCGCTTGAAGCTTTCTTT.

V gene TRBV9 combines with J gene TRBJ2-1, with D possibly being TRBD2 (7 bases). Looked up from germline, CDR1 is SGDLS and CDR2 is YYNGEE. The CDR3 runs 15 residues. Trimming took 0 bases from V and 6 from J, leaving 13 bases between them. The CDR3 here is CASSVGGGRFNEQFF. CDR3 coding DNA: TGTGCCAGCAGCGTAGGCGGGGGCAGATTCAATGAGCAGTTCTTC.